This T cell receptor beta chain came from a study of identical twins. Findings of the study overall: Researchers reported excess low generation probability among twin-shared out-of-frame alpha sequences.

J gave up 4 bases and V 4 bases, and 6 bases lay outside the gene matches. CDR1 and CDR2 from the germline V gene are SNHLY and FYNNEI. This CDR3 has 15 residues. TCRdb passed the 5' RACE reads through MiXCR, listing each CDR3 protein once. The sample gives roughly 770,000 distinct CDR3 sequences, 18% of which show up once; 13% is in the top ten. Remarks on this clonotype: Its antigen remains unknown.

These data are also associated with another study on T cells expressing NK-cell markers. That report notes: Where a handful of donors were concerned, these clonotypes also led the CD3+CD56-NKG2C+ fraction.

The source is a woman younger than 35 in good health. The sample was PBMCs. This chain uses TRBV2 with TRBJ2-2, with 7 bases that match TRBD1. CDR3 loop: CASSVDRVGTGELFF. As DNA, the CDR3 is TGTGCCAGCAGTGTCGACAGGGTCGGCACCGGGGAGCTGTTTTTT. The full variable domain, its missing parts supplied by reference TRBV2 and TRBJ2-2, is EPEVTQTPSHQVTQMGQEVILRCVPISNHLYFYWYRQILGQKVEFLVSFYNNEISEKSEIFDDQFSVERPDGSNFTLKIRSTKLEDSAMYFCASSVDRVGTGELFFGEGSRLTVL.